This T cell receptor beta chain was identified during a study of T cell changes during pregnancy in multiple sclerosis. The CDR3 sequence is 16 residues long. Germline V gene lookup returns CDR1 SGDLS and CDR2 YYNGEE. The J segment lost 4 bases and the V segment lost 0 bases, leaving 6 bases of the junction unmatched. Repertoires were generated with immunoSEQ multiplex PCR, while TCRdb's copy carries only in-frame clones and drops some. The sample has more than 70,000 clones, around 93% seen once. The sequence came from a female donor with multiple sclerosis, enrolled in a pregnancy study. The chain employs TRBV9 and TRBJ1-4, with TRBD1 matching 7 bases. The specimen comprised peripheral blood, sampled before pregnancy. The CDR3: CASSVAAGGINEKLFF. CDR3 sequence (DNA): TGTGCCAGCAGCGTAGCCGCAGGGGGAATTAATGAAAAACTGTTTTTT.